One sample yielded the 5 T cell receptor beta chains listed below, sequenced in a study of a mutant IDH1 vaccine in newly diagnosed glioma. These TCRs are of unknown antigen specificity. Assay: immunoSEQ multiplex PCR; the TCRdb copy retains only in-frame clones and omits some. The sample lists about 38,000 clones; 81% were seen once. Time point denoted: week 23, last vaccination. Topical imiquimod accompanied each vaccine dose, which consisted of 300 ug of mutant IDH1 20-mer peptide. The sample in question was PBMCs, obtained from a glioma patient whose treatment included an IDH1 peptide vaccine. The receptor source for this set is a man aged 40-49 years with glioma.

For the CDR3, the DNA is TGTGCCACGCGGCCGGCAGAGGGGCACGAGCAGTACTTC. Amino acid sequence: CATRPAEGHEQYF. The J gene is TRBJ2-7, the V gene TRBV10-3, with D possibly being TRBD1 or TRBD2 (5 bases each). The CDR3 consists of 13 residues. The germline CDR1 and CDR2 sequences are ENHRY and SYGVKD. The V end lost 10 bases, the J end lost 5 bases, and 18 bases lay between the germline ends.

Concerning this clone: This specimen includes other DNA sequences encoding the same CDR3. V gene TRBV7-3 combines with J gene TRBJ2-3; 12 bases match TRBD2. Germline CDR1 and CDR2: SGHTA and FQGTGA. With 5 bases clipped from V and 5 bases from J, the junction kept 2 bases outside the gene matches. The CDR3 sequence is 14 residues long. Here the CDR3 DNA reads TGTGCCAGCAGCCTAGCGGGAGGGATAGATACGCAGTATTTT. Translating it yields CASSLAGGIDTQYF. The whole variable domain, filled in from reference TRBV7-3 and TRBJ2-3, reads GAGVSQTPSNKVTEKGKYVELRCDPISGHTALYWYRQSLGQGPEFLIYFQGTGAADDSGLPNDRFFAVRPEGSVSTLKIQRTERGDSAVYLCASSLAGGIDTQYFGPGTRLTVL.

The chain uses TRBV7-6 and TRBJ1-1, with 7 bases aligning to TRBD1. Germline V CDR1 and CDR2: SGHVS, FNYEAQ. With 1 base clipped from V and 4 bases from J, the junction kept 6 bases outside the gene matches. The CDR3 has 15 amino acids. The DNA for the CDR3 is TGTGCCAGCAGCTTAGGGGGAGGGGGCGTCACTGAAGCTTTCTTT. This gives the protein CASSLGGGGVTEAFF.

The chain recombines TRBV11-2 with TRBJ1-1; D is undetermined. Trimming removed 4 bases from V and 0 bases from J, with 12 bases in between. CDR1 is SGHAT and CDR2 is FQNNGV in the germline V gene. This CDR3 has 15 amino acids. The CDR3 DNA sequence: TGTGCCAGCAGCTCGATGGACGGATTGAACACTGAAGCTTTCTTT. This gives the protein CASSSMDGLNTEAFF.

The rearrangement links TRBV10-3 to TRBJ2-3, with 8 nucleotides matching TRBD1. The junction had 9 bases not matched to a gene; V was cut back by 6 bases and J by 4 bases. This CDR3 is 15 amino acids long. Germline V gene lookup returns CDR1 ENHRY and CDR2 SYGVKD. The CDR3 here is CAIRDRTGLADTQYF. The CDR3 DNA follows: TGTGCCATCAGGGACCGGACAGGGCTGGCAGATACGCAGTATTTT.